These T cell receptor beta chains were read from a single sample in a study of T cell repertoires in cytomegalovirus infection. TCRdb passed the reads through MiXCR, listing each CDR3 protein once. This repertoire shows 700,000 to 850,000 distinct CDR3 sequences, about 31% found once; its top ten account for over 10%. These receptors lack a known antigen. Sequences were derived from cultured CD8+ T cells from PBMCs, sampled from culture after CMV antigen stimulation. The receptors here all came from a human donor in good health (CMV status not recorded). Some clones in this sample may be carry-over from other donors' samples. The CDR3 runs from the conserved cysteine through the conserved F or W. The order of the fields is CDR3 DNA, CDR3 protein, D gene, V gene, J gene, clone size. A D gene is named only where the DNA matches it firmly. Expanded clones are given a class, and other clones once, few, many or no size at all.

DNA: TGTGCCAGCAGCTTAGTTCTCTTGAGGGGGCGCAGGGACACTGAAGCTTTCTTT
CDR3: CASSLVLLRGRRDTEAFF
D: TRBD1
V: TRBV7-9
J: TRBJ1-1
size: many

DNA: TGTGCCAGCAGTTACCCAGGGACAGGGGGCTATAACCCTCAAGAGACCCAGTACTTC
CDR3: CASSYPGTGGYNPQETQYF
D: TRBD1
V: TRBV6-5
J: TRBJ2-5
size: NA

DNA: TGCGCCAGCAGCCAGGGGGATTGGACAGCCGGCGGGGAGCTGTTTTTT
CDR3: CASSQGDWTAGGELFF
D: NA
V: TRBV4-1
J: TRBJ2-2
size: NA

DNA: TGTGCCAGCAGCGGTCTCGGAGCGGGGCAGTTCTTC
CDR3: CASSGLGAGQFF
D: NA
V: TRBV14
J: TRBJ2-1
size: NA

DNA: TGCGCCAGCAGCCCGAAAGCCGGGACAGGGGGCTCTGAAGCTTTCTTT
CDR3: CASSPKAGTGGSEAFF
D: TRBD1
V: TRBV5-1
J: TRBJ1-1
size: NA

DNA: TGTGCCAGCAGACTACAACATCCTGGGCCTTACGAGCAGTACTTC
CDR3: CASRLQHPGPYEQYF
D: NA
V: TRBV6-5
J: TRBJ2-7
size: few

DNA: TGTGCCAGCCCGCGCTACAATGAGCAGTTCTTC
CDR3: CASPRYNEQFF
D: NA
V: TRBV12-3/TRBV12-4
J: TRBJ2-1
size: NA

DNA: TGTGCCAGCAGTTACTCGAGTCCCGACAGGGTCACAGATACGCAGTATTTT
CDR3: CASSYSSPDRVTDTQYF
D: TRBD1
V: TRBV6-2/TRBV6-3
J: TRBJ2-3
size: few

DNA: TGTGCCAGCGAGGGGGACGACACTGAAGCTTTCTTT
CDR3: CASEGDDTEAFF
D: NA
V: TRBV7-3
J: TRBJ1-1
size: NA

DNA: TGTGCCACCGGACAGCTCATGAACACTGAAGCTTTCTTT
CDR3: CATGQLMNTEAFF
D: NA
V: TRBV10-3
J: TRBJ1-1
size: few

DNA: TGTGCCAGCAGCTTGGTGGGTGAATACACTGAAGCTTTCTTT
CDR3: CASSLVGEYTEAFF
D: NA
V: TRBV5-6
J: TRBJ1-1
size: NA

DNA: TGCGCCAGCATTGATCCGACCGGCCACTCCACTCCTGGGGCCAACGTCCTGACTTTC
CDR3: CASIDPTGHSTPGANVLTF
D: NA
V: TRBV5-1
J: TRBJ2-6
size: few

DNA: TGTGCCAGCAGCCCAACCGGGACCCTCACAGATACGCAGTATTTT
CDR3: CASSPTGTLTDTQYF
D: NA
V: TRBV7-9
J: TRBJ2-3
size: NA

DNA: TGTGCCAGCAGCTTATTCGGGACAGGGGGGTCGGATACGCAGTATTTT
CDR3: CASSLFGTGGSDTQYF
D: TRBD1
V: TRBV7-3
J: TRBJ2-3
size: NA

DNA: TGTGCCAGCAGCCAAGATTGGGGGAGAAGTAGGTCCTACGAGCAGTACTTC
CDR3: CASSQDWGRSRSYEQYF
D: NA
V: TRBV4-2
J: TRBJ2-7
size: NA

DNA: TGCGCCAGCAGAGGTTTTACTTTGGCTAACTATGGCTACACCTTC
CDR3: CASRGFTLANYGYTF
D: NA
V: TRBV10-2
J: TRBJ1-2
size: few

DNA: TGTGCCAGCAGTCGCCGGGGGCAGGGATCCAGCACCGGGGAGCTGTTTTTT
CDR3: CASSRRGQGSSTGELFF
D: NA
V: TRBV7-9
J: TRBJ2-2
size: NA

DNA: TGTGCCAGCAGCTTAGATAGGTCCATGGGGCAGCCCCAGCATTTT
CDR3: CASSLDRSMGQPQHF
D: NA
V: TRBV7-6
J: TRBJ1-5
size: NA

DNA: TGTGCCAGCAGCCAAGGGGGGGGGAGGCCCCTCCACTTT
CDR3: CASSQGGGRPLHF
D: NA
V: TRBV4-2
J: TRBJ1-6
size: NA

DNA: TGTGCCATCACTCAGGGGACGAACACTGAAGCTTTCTTT
CDR3: CAITQGTNTEAFF
D: NA
V: TRBV10-3
J: TRBJ1-1
size: many

DNA: TGTGCCAGCAGGACAGGGGAGAGCTACGAGCAGTACTTC
CDR3: CASRTGESYEQYF
D: TRBD1
V: TRBV7-6
J: TRBJ2-7
size: once

DNA: TGTGCGTGCGGTAGCGGCATCTACAATGAGCAGTTCTTC
CDR3: CACGSGIYNEQFF
D: NA
V: TRBV7-6
J: TRBJ2-1
size: NA

DNA: TGTGCCACCAGTGATTGGGACAGGGCTAATGAGCAGTTCTTC
CDR3: CATSDWDRANEQFF
D: TRBD1
V: TRBV24-1
J: TRBJ2-1
size: NA

DNA: TGTGCCAGCAGTGAGGCAGGGAGCGCATATGGCTACACCTTC
CDR3: CASSEAGSAYGYTF
D: NA
V: TRBV25-1
J: TRBJ1-2
size: few

DNA: TGCAGTGCTAGAATTAGCGGTAGGGTGCAGTTCTTC
CDR3: CSARISGRVQFF
D: NA
V: TRBV20-1
J: TRBJ2-1
size: NA

DNA: TGTGCCAGCAGCTTAGGTCGAGCGGGGGAACTAGATACGCAGTATTTT
CDR3: CASSLGRAGELDTQYF
D: TRBD2
V: TRBV7-2
J: TRBJ2-3
size: few

DNA: TGTGCCAGCAGCCCGGCAGGAAGCGTAGGTGAGCAGTTCTTC
CDR3: CASSPAGSVGEQFF
D: NA
V: TRBV7-6
J: TRBJ2-1
size: NA

DNA: TGTGCCAGCAGTGAATTATCAGGGGTGAGCACAGATACGCAGTATTTT
CDR3: CASSELSGVSTDTQYF
D: NA
V: TRBV2
J: TRBJ2-3
size: once

DNA: TGTGCCACCAGCAGAGGACAAGGGCTACGCAATGAGCAGTTCTTC
CDR3: CATSRGQGLRNEQFF
D: NA
V: TRBV15
J: TRBJ2-1
size: NA

DNA: TGTGCCAGCAGCTCGGGACAATCACCAGGAGAAAAACTGTTTTTT
CDR3: CASSSGQSPGEKLFF
D: NA
V: TRBV2
J: TRBJ1-4
size: NA

DNA: TGTGCCAGCAGTGATTCCCCCTCCGGGAACGAAAAACTGTTTTTT
CDR3: CASSDSPSGNEKLFF
D: NA
V: TRBV6-1
J: TRBJ1-4
size: NA

DNA: TGTGCCAGTAGTGAGGGTCGGCAGGGGATACCCTACGAGCAGTACTTC
CDR3: CASSEGRQGIPYEQYF
D: NA
V: TRBV19
J: TRBJ2-7
size: few

DNA: TGTGCCAGCACCATCTCCCAGGGGGGCACTGAAGCTTTCTTT
CDR3: CASTISQGGTEAFF
D: TRBD1
V: TRBV6-5
J: TRBJ1-1
size: NA

DNA: TGTGCCAGCAGCGTAGCGGTCGATCCTAACTATGGCTACACCTTC
CDR3: CASSVAVDPNYGYTF
D: NA
V: TRBV9
J: TRBJ1-2
size: NA

DNA: TGTGCCAGCACCGTTGACAGGGGCAATGAGCAGTTCTTC
CDR3: CASTVDRGNEQFF
D: TRBD1
V: TRBV7-8
J: TRBJ2-1
size: NA

DNA: TGTGCCAGCAGGGGGTTCACAGTTGGGAAGGCTGTGAACACTGAAGCTTTCTTT
CDR3: CASRGFTVGKAVNTEAFF
D: NA
V: TRBV6-2/TRBV6-3
J: TRBJ1-1
size: NA

DNA: TGTGCCAGCAGTTTCGGCGGCATCACAGATACGCAGTATTTT
CDR3: CASSFGGITDTQYF
D: NA
V: TRBV27
J: TRBJ2-3
size: NA

DNA: TGTGCCAGCAGTTACTCGATCGTGGGGGGATCGAACACCGGGGAGCTGTTTTTT
CDR3: CASSYSIVGGSNTGELFF
D: NA
V: TRBV6-2/TRBV6-3
J: TRBJ2-2
size: few

DNA: TGTGCCAGCAGACAGACTACCGGGGAGCTGTTTTTT
CDR3: CASRQTTGELFF
D: NA
V: TRBV27
J: TRBJ2-2
size: few

DNA: TGCGCCAGCAGCCCCGGCCCGGGACAGGGTGGCGCTAACTATGGCTACACCTTC
CDR3: CASSPGPGQGGANYGYTF
D: TRBD1
V: TRBV10-2
J: TRBJ1-2
size: few

DNA: TGTGCCAGCAGTCGTGACCTAGAATCGGGTTCACCCCTCCACTTT
CDR3: CASSRDLESGSPLHF
D: NA
V: TRBV6-6
J: TRBJ1-6
size: NA

DNA: TGTGCCATCGAGACGGGCCTCACCTACGAGCAGTACTTC
CDR3: CAIETGLTYEQYF
D: NA
V: TRBV6-1
J: TRBJ2-7
size: once

DNA: TGTGCCAGCAGCTTAGGAGGGAACGCCAAAAACATTCAGTACTTC
CDR3: CASSLGGNAKNIQYF
D: NA
V: TRBV13
J: TRBJ2-4
size: few

DNA: TGTGCCAGCAGCCCACTACAGGGGACGAACACTGAAGCTTTCTTT
CDR3: CASSPLQGTNTEAFF
D: TRBD1
V: TRBV6-5
J: TRBJ1-1
size: NA

DNA: TGCAGTGCTAGAGACCCCCCAGTCGGGGAGCTGTTTTTT
CDR3: CSARDPPVGELFF
D: NA
V: TRBV20-1
J: TRBJ2-2
size: few

DNA: TGTGCCAGCAGCTTGTACAGGGGGCGTTCCTACGAGCAGTACTTC
CDR3: CASSLYRGRSYEQYF
D: TRBD1
V: TRBV7-8
J: TRBJ2-7
size: NA

DNA: TGTGCCAGCAGTACACTAGCTCCGAACACCGGGGAGCTGTTTTTT
CDR3: CASSTLAPNTGELFF
D: NA
V: TRBV6-2/TRBV6-3
J: TRBJ2-2
size: NA

DNA: TGTGCCAGTAGTAGGGGGGAGCTTAATCAGCCCCAGCATTTT
CDR3: CASSRGELNQPQHF
D: NA
V: TRBV19
J: TRBJ1-5
size: NA

DNA: TGTGCCAGCAGCCCCAAAAGCTTTCTAGCGGGGGGACAGTATTTT
CDR3: CASSPKSFLAGGQYF
D: TRBD2
V: TRBV7-8
J: TRBJ2-3
size: few

DNA: TGTGCCAGCAGCCTAATCGGAGCTGGGGCCAACGTCCTGACTTTC
CDR3: CASSLIGAGANVLTF
D: NA
V: TRBV27
J: TRBJ2-6
size: few